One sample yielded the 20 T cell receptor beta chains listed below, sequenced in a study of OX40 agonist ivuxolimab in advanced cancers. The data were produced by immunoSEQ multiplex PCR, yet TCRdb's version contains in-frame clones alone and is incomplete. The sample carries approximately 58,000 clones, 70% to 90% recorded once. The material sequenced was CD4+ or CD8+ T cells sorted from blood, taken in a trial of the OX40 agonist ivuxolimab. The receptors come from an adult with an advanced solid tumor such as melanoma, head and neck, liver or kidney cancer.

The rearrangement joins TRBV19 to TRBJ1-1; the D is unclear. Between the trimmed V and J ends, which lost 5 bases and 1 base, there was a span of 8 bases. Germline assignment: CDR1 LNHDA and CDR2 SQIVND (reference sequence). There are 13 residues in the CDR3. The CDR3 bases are TGTGCCAGTAGTCTTGAGAGGAACACTGAAGCTTTCTTT. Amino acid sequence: CASSLERNTEAFF.

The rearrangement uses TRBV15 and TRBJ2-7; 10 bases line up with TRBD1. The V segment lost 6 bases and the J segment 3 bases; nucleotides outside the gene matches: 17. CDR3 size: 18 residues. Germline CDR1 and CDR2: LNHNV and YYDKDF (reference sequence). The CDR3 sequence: CATSSNRGTGDIFYEQYF. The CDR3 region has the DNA TGTGCCACCAGTTCTAACCGCGGGACAGGGGATATCTTCTACGAGCAGTACTTC.

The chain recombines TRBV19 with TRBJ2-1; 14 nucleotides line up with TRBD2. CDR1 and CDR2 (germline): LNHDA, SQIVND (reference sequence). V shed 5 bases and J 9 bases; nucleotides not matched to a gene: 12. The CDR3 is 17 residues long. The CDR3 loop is CASSSSQRLAGGGEQFF. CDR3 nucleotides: TGTGCCAGTAGTTCCTCCCAGCGACTAGCGGGAGGGGGTGAGCAGTTCTTC.

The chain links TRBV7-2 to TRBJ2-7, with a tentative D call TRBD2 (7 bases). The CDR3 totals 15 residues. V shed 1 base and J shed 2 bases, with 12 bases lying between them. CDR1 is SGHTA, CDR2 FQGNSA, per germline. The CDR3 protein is CASSLGGGSAYEQYF. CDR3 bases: TGTGCCAGCAGCTTAGGGGGGGGCTCAGCCTACGAGCAGTACTTC.

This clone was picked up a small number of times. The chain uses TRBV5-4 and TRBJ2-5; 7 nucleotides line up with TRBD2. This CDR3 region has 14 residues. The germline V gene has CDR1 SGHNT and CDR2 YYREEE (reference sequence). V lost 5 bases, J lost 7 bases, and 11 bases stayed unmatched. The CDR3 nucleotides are TGTGCCAGCAGTCAAGGGACTACAAGAGGGACCCAGTACTTC. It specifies CASSQGTTRGTQYF.

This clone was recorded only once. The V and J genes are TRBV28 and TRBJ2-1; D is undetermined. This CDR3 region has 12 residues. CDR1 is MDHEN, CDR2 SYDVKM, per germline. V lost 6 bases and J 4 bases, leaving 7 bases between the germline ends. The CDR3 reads CASRPNYNEQFF. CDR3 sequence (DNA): TGTGCCAGCAGACCCAATTACAATGAGCAGTTCTTC. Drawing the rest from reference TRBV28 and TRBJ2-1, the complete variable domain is DVKVTQSSRYLVKRTGEKVFLECVQDMDHENMFWYRQDPGLGLRLIYFSYDVKMKEKGDIPEGYSVSREKKERFSLILESASTNQTSMYLCASRPNYNEQFFGPGTRLTVL.

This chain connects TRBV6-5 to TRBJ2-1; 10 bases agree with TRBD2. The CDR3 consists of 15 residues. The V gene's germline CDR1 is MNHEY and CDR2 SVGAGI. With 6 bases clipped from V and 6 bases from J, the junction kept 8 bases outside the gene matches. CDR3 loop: CASRKTSGEGNEQFF. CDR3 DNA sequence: TGTGCCAGCAGAAAAACTAGCGGGGAGGGCAATGAGCAGTTCTTC.

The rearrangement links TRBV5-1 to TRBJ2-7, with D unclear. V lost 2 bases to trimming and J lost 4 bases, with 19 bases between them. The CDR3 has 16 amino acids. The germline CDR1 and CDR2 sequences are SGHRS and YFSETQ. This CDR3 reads CASSFRHQDGAYEQYF. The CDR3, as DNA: TGCGCCAGCAGCTTCCGTCACCAGGACGGAGCTTACGAGCAGTACTTC. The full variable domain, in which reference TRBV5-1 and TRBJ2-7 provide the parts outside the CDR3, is KAGVTQTPRYLIKTRGQQVTLSCSPISGHRSVSWYQQTPGQGLQFLFEYFSETQRNKGNFPGRFSGRQFSNSRSEMNVSTLELGDSALYLCASSFRHQDGAYEQYFGPGTRLTVT.

CDR3 sequence (DNA): TGTGCCAGCAGCCCCACGCGGACAGCCTCCTACGAGCAGTACTTC. It yields the protein CASSPTRTASYEQYF. The chain joins TRBV7-9 to TRBJ2-7; a possible D gene is TRBD1 (6 bases). Looked up from germline, CDR1 is SEHNR and CDR2 is FQNEAQ (reference sequence). This CDR3 contains 15 residues. V was shortened by 5 bases and J by 0 bases, with 14 bases between the two germline ends.

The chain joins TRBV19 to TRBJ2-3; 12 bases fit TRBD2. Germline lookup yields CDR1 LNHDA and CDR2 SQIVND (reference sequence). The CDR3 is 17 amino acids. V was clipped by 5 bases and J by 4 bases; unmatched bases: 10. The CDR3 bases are TGTGCCAGTAGTCCCCTTCATCTAGCGGGAGGGCCAGATACGCAGTATTTT. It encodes CASSPLHLAGGPDTQYF.

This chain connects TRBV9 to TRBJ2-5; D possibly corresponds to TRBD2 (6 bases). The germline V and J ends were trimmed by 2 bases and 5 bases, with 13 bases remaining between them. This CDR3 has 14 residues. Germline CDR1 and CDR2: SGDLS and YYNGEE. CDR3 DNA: TGTGCCAGCAGCGTGGACACGGGAGAGGAGACCCAGTACTTC. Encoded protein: CASSVDTGEETQYF.

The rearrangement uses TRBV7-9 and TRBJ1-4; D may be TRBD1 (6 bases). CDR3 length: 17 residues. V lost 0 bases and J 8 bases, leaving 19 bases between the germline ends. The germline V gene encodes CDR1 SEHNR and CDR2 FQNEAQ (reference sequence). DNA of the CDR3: TGTGCCAGCAGCTTAGCTAGATCGGGCAGGGGAGGCGAAAAACTGTTTTTT. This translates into CASSLARSGRGGEKLFF. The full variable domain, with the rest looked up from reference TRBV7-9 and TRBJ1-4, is DTGVSQNPRHKITKRGQNVTFRCDPISEHNRLYWYRQTLGQGPEFLTYFQNEAQLEKSRLLSDRFSAERPKGSFSTLEIQRTEQGDSAMYLCASSLARSGRGGEKLFFGSGTQLSVL.

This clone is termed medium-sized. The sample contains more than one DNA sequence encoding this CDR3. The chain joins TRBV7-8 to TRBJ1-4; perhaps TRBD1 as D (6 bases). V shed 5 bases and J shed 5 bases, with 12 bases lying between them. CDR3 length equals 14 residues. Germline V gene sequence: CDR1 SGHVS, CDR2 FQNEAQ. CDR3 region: CASSLDGGNEKLFF. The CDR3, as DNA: TGTGCCAGCAGCCTAGACGGGGGCAATGAAAAACTGTTTTTT.

DNA of the CDR3: TGTGCCAGCAGTCCGGCCCAGAGGGAGCTCTCCTACGAGCAGTACTTC. It yields the protein CASSPAQRELSYEQYF. The chain employs TRBV28 and TRBJ2-7, with D tentatively TRBD2 (5 bases). Germline V gene sequence: CDR1 MDHEN, CDR2 SYDVKM. This CDR3 is built from 16 residues. V was cut by 5 bases and J by 0 bases, with 17 bases left in between. The full variable domain, with the rest looked up from reference TRBV28 and TRBJ2-7, is DVKVTQSSRYLVKRTGEKVFLECVQDMDHENMFWYRQDPGLGLRLIYFSYDVKMKEKGDIPEGYSVSREKKERFSLILESASTNQTSMYLCASSPAQRELSYEQYFGPGTRLTVT.

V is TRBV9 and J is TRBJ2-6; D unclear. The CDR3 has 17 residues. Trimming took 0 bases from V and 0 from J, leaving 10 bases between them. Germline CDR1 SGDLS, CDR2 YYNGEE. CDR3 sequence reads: CASSVADGNSGANVLTF. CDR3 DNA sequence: TGTGCCAGCAGCGTAGCTGACGGAAACTCTGGGGCCAACGTCCTGACTTTC.

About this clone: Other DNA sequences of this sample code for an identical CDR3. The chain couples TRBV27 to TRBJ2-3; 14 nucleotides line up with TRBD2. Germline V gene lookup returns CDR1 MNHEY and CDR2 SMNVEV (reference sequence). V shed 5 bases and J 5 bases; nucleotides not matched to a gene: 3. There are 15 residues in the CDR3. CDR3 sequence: CASSPGLAGGDTQYF. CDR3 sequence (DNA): TGTGCCAGCAGTCCCGGACTAGCGGGAGGAGATACGCAGTATTTT.

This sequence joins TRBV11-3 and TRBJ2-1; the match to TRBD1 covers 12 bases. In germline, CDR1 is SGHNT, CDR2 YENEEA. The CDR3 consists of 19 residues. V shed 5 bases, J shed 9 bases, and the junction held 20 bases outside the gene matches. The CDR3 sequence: CASSPSRTFVGTGGREQFF. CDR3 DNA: TGTGCCAGCAGCCCCAGTCGGACGTTCGTTGGGACAGGGGGCCGTGAGCAGTTCTTC.

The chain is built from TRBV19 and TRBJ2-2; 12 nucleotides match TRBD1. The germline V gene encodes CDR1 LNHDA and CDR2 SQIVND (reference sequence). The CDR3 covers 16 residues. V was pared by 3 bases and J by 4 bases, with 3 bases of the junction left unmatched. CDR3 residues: CASSMGQGASTGELFF. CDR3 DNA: TGTGCCAGTAGTATGGGACAGGGGGCAAGCACCGGGGAGCTGTTTTTT. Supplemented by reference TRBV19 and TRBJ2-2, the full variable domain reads DGGITQSPKYLFRKEGQNVTLSCEQNLNHDAMYWYRQDPGQGLRLIYYSQIVNDFQKGDIAEGYSVSREKKESFPLTVTSAQKNPTAFYLCASSMGQGASTGELFFGEGSRLTVL.

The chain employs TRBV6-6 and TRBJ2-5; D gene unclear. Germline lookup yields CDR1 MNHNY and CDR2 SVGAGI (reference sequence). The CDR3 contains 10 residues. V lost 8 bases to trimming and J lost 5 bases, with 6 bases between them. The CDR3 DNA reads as TGTGCCAGCTTAGGGGAGACCCAGTACTTC. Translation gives CASLGETQYF.

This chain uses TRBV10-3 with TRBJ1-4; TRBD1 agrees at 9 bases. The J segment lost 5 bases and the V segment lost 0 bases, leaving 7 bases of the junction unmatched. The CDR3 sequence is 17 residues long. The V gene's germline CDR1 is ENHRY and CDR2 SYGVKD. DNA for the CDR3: TGTGCCATCAGTGAGTCGGGACAGGGACGTCGGAATGAAAAACTGTTTTTT. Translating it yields CAISESGQGRRNEKLFF.